The 7 T cell receptor beta chains in this list originate from one sample, sequenced in a study of CD8 T cells in Susac syndrome. Reverse transcription of roughly 0.5 to 1 ug RNA was carried out with random hexamers. TCRdb used MiXCR to reprocess the immunoSEQ multiplex PCR reads, holding one entry per CDR3 protein. Of some 300,000 distinct CDR3 sequences detected, approximately 91% appear once; the ten largest clones hold around 0.18%. The material sequenced was CD8+ T cells from PBMCs. The receptors originated from a human donor with multiple sclerosis.

This clonotype appeared once. The V call is TRBV6-6, the J call TRBJ2-7, with 7 bases fitting TRBD1. The CDR3 is 14 residues long. V shed 6 bases, J shed 7 bases, and the junction held 12 bases outside the gene matches. Germline assignment: CDR1 MNHNY and CDR2 SVGAGI (reference sequence). CDR3 coding DNA: TGTGCCAGCAGATTAACGACAGGGAAGATAGAGCAGTACTTC. It encodes CASRLTTGKIEQYF.

This clonotype was detected once. The genes are TRBV30 and TRBJ1-5; tentatively, D is TRBD1 (5 bases). The V end lost 6 bases, the J end lost 3 bases, and 12 bases lay between the germline ends. The CDR3 consists of 13 residues. CDR1 and CDR2 (germline): GTSNPN, SVGIG (reference sequence). CDR3 amino acids: CACERGPNQPQHF. The DNA for the CDR3 is TGTGCCTGCGAAAGGGGCCCCAATCAGCCCCAGCATTTT.

This chain connects TRBV6-5 to TRBJ2-3; D unresolved. The CDR3 consists of 16 residues. CDR1 is MNHEY, CDR2 SVGAGI, per germline. Trimming removed 2 bases at V and 0 bases at J, with 12 bases between. The CDR3: CASSYLLAASTDTQYF. Here the CDR3 DNA reads TGTGCCAGCAGTTACCTGCTGGCGGCAAGCACAGATACGCAGTATTTT.

V and J are TRBV27 and TRBJ2-3; 15 nucleotides line up with TRBD2. V lost 3 bases, J lost 3 bases, and 7 bases stayed unmatched. CDR1 and CDR2 (germline): MNHEY, SMNVEV (reference sequence). The CDR3 covers 18 residues. DNA for the CDR3: TGTGCCAGCAGTTTGGGACTAGCGGGAGGACTTCATACAGATACGCAGTATTTT. Translation: CASSLGLAGGLHTDTQYF.

V is TRBV3-1 and J is TRBJ2-1; D uncertain. The CDR3 length is 13 residues. Between the trimmed V and J ends, which lost 4 bases and 7 bases, there was a span of 11 bases. Germline CDR1 LGHDT, CDR2 YNNKEL (reference sequence). This chain's CDR3 is CASSPYSPNEQFF. Here the CDR3 DNA reads TGTGCCAGCAGCCCTTACTCCCCGAATGAGCAGTTCTTC.

The table lists this clonotype with a count of one. This chain joins TRBV7-3 and TRBJ2-3, with 7 bases identical to TRBD2. The CDR3 extends over 14 amino acids. The trim removed 4 bases at V and 4 bases at J, leaving 5 bases unmatched. Germline loops: CDR1 SGHTA, CDR2 FQGTGA. The CDR3 nucleotides are TGTGCCAGCAGCTCAATAACTAGCGCAGATACGCAGTATTTT. Amino acid sequence: CASSSITSADTQYF.

The genes are TRBV7-9 and TRBJ1-5; D gene ambiguous. The ends were cut back, 5 bases at V and 0 bases at J, with 8 bases in the middle. The CDR3 has 14 amino acids. Germline assignment: CDR1 SEHNR and CDR2 FQNEAQ (reference sequence). The CDR3 nucleotides are TGTGCCAGCAGCCTCGCGGTTAGCAATCAGCCCCAGCATTTT. Its protein is CASSLAVSNQPQHF.